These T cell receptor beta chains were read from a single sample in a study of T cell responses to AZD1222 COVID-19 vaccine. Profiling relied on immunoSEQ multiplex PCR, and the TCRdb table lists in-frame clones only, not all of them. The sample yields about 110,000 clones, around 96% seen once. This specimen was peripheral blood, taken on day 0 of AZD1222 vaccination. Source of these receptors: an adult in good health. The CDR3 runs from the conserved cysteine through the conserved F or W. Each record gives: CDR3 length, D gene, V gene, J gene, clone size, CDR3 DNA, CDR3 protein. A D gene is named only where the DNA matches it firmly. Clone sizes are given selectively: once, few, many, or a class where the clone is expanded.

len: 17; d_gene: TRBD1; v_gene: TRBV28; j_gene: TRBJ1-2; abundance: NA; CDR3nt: TGTGCCAGCAGTCCCCTCATCCAACAGGGGGCAGGCTATGGCTACACCTTC; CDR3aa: CASSPLIQQGAGYGYTF
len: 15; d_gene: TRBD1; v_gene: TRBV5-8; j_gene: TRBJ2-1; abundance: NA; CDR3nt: TGTGCCAGCAGCTTTAGCTGGACAGGGGGAAATGAGCAGTTCTTC; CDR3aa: CASSFSWTGGNEQFF
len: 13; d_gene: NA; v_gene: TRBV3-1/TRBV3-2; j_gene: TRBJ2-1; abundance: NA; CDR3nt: TGTGCCAGCAGCAGGGGGGGTGGCAATGAGCAGTTCTTC; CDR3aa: CASSRGGGNEQFF
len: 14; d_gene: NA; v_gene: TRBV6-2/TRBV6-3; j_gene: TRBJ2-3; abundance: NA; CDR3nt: TGTGCCAGCAGTTACGGCAGGGACACAGATACGCAGTATTTT; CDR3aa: CASSYGRDTDTQYF
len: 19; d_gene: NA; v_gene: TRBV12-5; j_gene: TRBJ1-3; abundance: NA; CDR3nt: TGTGCTAGTGGTTTGATAAATGCAGGGCCGCTCTACTCTGGAAACACCATATATTTT; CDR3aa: CASGLINAGPLYSGNTIYF
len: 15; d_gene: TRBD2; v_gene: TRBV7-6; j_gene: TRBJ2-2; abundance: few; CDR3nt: TGTGCCAGCAGCGGCCGGACTAGTATCACCGGGGAGCTGTTTTTT; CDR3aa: CASSGRTSITGELFF
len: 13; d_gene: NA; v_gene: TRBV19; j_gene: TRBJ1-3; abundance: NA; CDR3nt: TGTGCCAGTAGTCGTAACTCTGGAAACACCATATATTTT; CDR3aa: CASSRNSGNTIYF
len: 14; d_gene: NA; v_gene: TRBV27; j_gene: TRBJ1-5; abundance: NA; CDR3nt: TGTGCCAGCAGTTATCTGGGGCTGGATCAGCCCCAGCATTTT; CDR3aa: CASSYLGLDQPQHF
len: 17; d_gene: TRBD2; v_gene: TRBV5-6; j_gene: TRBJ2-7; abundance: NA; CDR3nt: TGTGCCAGCAGCTTGAGGACTAGCGGGAGACCATACTACGAGCAGTACTTC; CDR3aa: CASSLRTSGRPYYEQYF
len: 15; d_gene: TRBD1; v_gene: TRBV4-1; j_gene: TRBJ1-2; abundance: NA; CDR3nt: TGCGCCAGCAGCCAAGAACCGGACAGGGACTATGGCTACACCTTC; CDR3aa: CASSQEPDRDYGYTF
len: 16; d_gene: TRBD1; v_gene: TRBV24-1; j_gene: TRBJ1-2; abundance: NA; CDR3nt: TGTGCCACCAGTGATTTTACCAGGGGGGAATGCTATGGCTACACCTTC; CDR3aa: CATSDFTRGECYGYTF
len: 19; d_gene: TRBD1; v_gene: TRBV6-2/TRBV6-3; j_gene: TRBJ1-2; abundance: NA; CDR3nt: TGTGCCAGCAGTTACCCTTCGCCGCCACAGGGGGCTATCAACTATGGCTACACCTTC; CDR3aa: CASSYPSPPQGAINYGYTF
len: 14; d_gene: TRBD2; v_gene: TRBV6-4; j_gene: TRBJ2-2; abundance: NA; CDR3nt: TGTGCCAGCAGTGACGGGACTAGCACCGGGGAGCTGTTTTTT; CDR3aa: CASSDGTSTGELFF
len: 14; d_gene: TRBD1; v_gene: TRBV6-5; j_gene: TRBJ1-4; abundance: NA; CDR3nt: TGTGCCAGCAGTTACGACAGGGGTTTTGAAAAACTGTTTTTT; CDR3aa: CASSYDRGFEKLFF
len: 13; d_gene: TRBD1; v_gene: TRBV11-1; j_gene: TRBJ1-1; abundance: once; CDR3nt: TGTGCCAGCAGCCTACAGGGGCGAACTGAAGCTTTCTTT; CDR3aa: CASSLQGRTEAFF
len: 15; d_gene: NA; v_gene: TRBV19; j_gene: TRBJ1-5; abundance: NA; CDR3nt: TGTGCCAGTAGTACTTCGGGGGGCGGCAATCAGCCCCAGCATTTT; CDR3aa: CASSTSGGGNQPQHF
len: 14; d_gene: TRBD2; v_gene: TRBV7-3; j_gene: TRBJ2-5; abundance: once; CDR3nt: TGTGCCAGCAGCTTAGGGCTAGCGGGAGAGACCCAGTACTTC; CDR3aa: CASSLGLAGETQYF
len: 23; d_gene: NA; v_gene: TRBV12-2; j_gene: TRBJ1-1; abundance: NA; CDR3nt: TGTGCAAGTCGCACTACCACTCGGGGCCCCGTCGGTGACCGCATGTCCCTGAACACTGAAGCTTTCTTT; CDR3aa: CASRTTTRGPVGDRMSLNTEAFF
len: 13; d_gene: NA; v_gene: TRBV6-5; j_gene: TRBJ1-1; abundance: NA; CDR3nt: TGTGCCAGCAGTCCCACCCAGACATCTGAAGCTTTCTTT; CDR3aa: CASSPTQTSEAFF
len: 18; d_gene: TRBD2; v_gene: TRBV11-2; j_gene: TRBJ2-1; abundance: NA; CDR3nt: TGTGCCAGCAGCTCCCTTGGGTCTAGCGGGGGATTCTACAATGAGCAGTTCTTC; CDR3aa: CASSSLGSSGGFYNEQFF
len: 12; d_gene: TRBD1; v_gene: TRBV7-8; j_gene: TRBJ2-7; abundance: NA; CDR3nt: TGTGCCAGCAGCGCGACAGGGTACGAGCAGTACTTC; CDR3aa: CASSATGYEQYF
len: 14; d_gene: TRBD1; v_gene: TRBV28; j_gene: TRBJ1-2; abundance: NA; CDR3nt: TGTGCCAGCAGCGCCGGGACAGGACCCTATGGCTACACCTTC; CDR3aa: CASSAGTGPYGYTF
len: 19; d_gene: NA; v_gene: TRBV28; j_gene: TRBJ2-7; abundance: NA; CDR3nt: TGTGCCAGCAGTTTCCCAACCAATCAGGCGGGGCCGGCACTCTACGAGCAGTACTTC; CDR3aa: CASSFPTNQAGPALYEQYF
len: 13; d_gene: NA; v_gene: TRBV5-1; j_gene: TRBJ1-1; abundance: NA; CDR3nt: TGCGCCAGCAGCCAACTTACGGGGGGTGAAGCTTTCTTT; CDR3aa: CASSQLTGGEAFF
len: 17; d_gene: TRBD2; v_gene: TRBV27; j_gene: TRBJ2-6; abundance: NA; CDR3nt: TGTGCCAGCCATGGGGGGCGGGGGGAATTCGGGGCCAACGTCCTGACTTTC; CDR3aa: CASHGGRGEFGANVLTF
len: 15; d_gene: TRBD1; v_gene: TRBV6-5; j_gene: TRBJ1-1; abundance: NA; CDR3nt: TGTGCCAGCAGCTCAATGACAGGGGAAAAGACTGAAGCTTTCTTT; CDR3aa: CASSSMTGEKTEAFF
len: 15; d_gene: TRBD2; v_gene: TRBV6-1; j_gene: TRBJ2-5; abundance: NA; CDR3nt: TGTGCCAGCAGTGAACTAGCGGGAGGCCAAGAGACCCAGTACTTC; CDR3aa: CASSELAGGQETQYF
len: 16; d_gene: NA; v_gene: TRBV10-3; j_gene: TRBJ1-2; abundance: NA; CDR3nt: TGTGCCATCAGCGACAGAGGTGTGGGACGCGACTATGGCTACACCTTC; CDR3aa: CAISDRGVGRDYGYTF
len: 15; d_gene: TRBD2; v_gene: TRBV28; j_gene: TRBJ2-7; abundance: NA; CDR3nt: TGTGCCAGCAGTGAACCGGGACTAGGTGCCTACGAGCAGTACTTC; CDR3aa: CASSEPGLGAYEQYF
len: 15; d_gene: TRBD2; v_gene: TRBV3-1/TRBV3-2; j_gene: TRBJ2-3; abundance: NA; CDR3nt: TGTGCCAGCAGCCACGGGGGGGTTGAAACAGATACGCAGTATTTT; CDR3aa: CASSHGGVETDTQYF
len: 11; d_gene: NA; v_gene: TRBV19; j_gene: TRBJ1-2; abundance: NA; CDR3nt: TGTGCTTCCGCGACAGCCTATGGCTACACCTTC; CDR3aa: CASATAYGYTF
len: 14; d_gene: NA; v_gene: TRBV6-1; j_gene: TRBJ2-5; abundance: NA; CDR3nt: TGTGCCAGCAGTGAAGTACCGGGACAAGAGACCCAGTACTTC; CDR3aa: CASSEVPGQETQYF
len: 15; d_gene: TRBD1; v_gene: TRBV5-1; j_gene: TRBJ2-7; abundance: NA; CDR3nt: TGCGCCAGCAGCTTGGAGGGGGCTAGCTCCTACGAGCAGTACTTC; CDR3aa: CASSLEGASSYEQYF
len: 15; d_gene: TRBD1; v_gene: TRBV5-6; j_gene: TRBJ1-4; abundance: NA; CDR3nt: TGTGCCAGCAGCGGCACAGGGGGAATGGAAGAAAAACTGTTTTTT; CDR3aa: CASSGTGGMEEKLFF
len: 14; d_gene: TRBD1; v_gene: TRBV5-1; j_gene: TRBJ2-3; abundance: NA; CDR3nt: TGCGCCAGCAGCTGGGACAGGCAAACAGATACGCAGTATTTT; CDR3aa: CASSWDRQTDTQYF
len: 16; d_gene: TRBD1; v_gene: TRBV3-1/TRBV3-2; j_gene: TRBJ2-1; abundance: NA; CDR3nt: TGTGCCAGCAGCCAAGAGTTCATGGGACAGGGGAATGAGCAGTTCTTC; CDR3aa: CASSQEFMGQGNEQFF
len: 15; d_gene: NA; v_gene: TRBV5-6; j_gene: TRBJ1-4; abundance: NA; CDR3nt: TGTGCCAGCAGCTTCCTCGCGCCGGGAGGCGAAAAACTGTTTTTT; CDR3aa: CASSFLAPGGEKLFF
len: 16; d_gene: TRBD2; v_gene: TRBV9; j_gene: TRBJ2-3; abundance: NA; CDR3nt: TGTGCCAGCAGCCCCCGACTAGCGGCTAGCACAGATACGCAGTATTTT; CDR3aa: CASSPRLAASTDTQYF
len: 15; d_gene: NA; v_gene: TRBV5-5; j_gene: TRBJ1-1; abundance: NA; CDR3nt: TGTGCCAGCAGCCAGACCACAGGGCCTTCCACTGAAGCTTTCTTT; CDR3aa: CASSQTTGPSTEAFF
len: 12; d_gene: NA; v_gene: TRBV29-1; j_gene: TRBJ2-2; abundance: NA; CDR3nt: TGCAGCGTTGCAAGGAACACCGGGGAGCTGTTTTTT; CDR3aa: CSVARNTGELFF
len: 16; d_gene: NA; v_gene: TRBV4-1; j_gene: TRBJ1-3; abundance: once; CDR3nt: TGCGCCAGCAGCCAAGAGCCAGGGAGAGAGGGAAACACCATATATTTT; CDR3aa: CASSQEPGREGNTIYF
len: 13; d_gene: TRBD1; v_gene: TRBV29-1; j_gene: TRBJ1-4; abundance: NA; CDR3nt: TGCAGTGGCCGGACAGGGGGTAATGAAAAACTGTTTTTT; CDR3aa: CSGRTGGNEKLFF